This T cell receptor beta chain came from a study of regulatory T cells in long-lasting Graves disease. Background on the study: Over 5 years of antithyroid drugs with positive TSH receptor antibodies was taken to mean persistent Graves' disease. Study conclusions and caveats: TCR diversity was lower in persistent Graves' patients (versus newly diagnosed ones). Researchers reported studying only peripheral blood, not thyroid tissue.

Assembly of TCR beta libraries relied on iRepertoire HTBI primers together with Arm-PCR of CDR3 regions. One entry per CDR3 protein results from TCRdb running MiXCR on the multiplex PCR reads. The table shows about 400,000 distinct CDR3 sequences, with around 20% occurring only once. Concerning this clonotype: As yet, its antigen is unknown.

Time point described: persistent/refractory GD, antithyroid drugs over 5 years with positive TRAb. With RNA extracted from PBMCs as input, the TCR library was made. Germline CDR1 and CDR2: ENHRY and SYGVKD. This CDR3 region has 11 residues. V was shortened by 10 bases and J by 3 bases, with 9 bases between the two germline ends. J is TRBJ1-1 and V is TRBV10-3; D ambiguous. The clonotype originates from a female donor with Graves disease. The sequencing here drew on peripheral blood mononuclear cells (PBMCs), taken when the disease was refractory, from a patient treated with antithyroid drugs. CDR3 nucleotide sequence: TGTGCCACAGGTAGTTACACTGAAGCTTTCTTT. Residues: CATGSYTEAFF.